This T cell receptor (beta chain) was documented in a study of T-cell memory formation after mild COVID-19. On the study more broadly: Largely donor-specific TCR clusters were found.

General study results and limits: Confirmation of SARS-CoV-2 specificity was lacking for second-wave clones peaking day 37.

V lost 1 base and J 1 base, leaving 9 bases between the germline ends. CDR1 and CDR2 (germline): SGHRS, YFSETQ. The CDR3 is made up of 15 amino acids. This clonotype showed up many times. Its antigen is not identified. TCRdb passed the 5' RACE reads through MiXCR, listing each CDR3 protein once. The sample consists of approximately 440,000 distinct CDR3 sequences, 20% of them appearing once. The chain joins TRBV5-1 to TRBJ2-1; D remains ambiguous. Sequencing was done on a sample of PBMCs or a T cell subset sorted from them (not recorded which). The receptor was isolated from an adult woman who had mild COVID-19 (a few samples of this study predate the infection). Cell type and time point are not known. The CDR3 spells CASSLSIQSYNEQFF. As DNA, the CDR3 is TGCGCCAGCAGCTTGTCGATCCAGTCCTACAATGAGCAGTTCTTC.